This TCR beta chain was obtained from a study of blood T cell repertoires in COVID-19. Background on the study: The study drew acute and convalescent COVID-19 samples from the United States, Italy and Spain.

CDR1 and CDR2 from the germline V gene are MNHEY and SMNVEV (reference sequence). The CDR3 has 13 amino acids. Deletions cut 6 bases from V and 6 bases from J, with 14 bases between. The table came from immunoSEQ multiplex PCR; TCRdb's copy has only in-frame clones and leaves some out. The table has 200,000 to 250,000 clones, nearly 90% seen once. This chain joins TRBV27 and TRBJ1-2; D remains unclear. The clonotype comes from a man younger than 45 who had recovered from COVID-19. The sequencing input was PBMCs or T cells enriched from blood (not recorded which). The CDR3 sequence is CASSYISLDGYTF. The CDR3 coding sequence is TGTGCCAGCAGCTATATATCCTTGGATGGCTACACCTTC.